Following are 5 T cell receptor beta chains from one sample sequenced in a study of OX40 agonist ivuxolimab in advanced cancers. The method was immunoSEQ multiplex PCR; TCRdb's version includes in-frame clones alone and lacks a portion of them. This repertoire shows some 64,000 clones, about 83% found once; its top ten account for approximately 0.75%. The specimen comprised CD4+ or CD8+ T cells sorted from blood, sampled in a trial of the OX40 agonist ivuxolimab. Receptors were obtained from an adult with an advanced solid tumor such as melanoma, head and neck, liver or kidney cancer.

The V call is TRBV18, the J call TRBJ2-3, with 10 bases fitting TRBD2. Per germline, CDR1 KGHSH and CDR2 LQKENI. With V trimmed by 2 bases and J by 1 base, 6 bases remained unmatched. The CDR3 runs 17 residues. The CDR3 is CASSPTAGTSGTDTQYF. In DNA form, the CDR3 reads TGTGCCAGCTCACCAACAGCGGGGACTAGCGGCACAGATACGCAGTATTTT.

The chain combines TRBV5-1 with TRBJ1-1; D possibly corresponds to TRBD1 (5 bases). CDR3 length equals 13 residues. In germline, CDR1 is SGHRS, CDR2 YFSETQ. V lost 0 bases, J lost 5 bases, and 8 bases lay in between. This chain's CDR3 is CASSLEGVTEAFF. The CDR3 DNA reads as TGCGCCAGCAGCTTGGAAGGGGTAACTGAAGCTTTCTTT.

The V and J genes are TRBV6-6 and TRBJ1-4; D uncertain. The CDR3 length is 13 residues. Germline loops: CDR1 MNHNY, CDR2 SVGAGI (reference sequence). V lost 0 bases and J 8 bases, leaving 7 bases between the germline ends. CDR3 amino acids: CASSYSIPEKLFF. DNA of the CDR3: TGTGCCAGCAGTTACTCGATTCCAGAAAAACTGTTTTTT.

This rearrangement joins TRBV6-1 to TRBJ1-6; no clear D gene. Germline V gives CDR1 MNHNS, CDR2 SASEGT. The CDR3 is 11 amino acids. V lost 4 bases to trimming and J lost 7 bases, with 2 bases between them. In DNA form, the CDR3 reads TGTGCCAGCAGTGCCAATTCACCCCTCCACTTT. Translating it yields CASSANSPLHF.

This chain connects TRBV5-1 to TRBJ1-1; possibly TRBD1 for D (5 bases). CDR1 SGHRS and CDR2 YFSETQ come from the germline V gene. The CDR3 runs 14 residues. With 5 bases removed from V and 4 bases from J, the gap between germline ends came to 15 bases. The CDR3 spells CASRGIGGPTEAFF. The CDR3 region has the DNA TGCGCCAGCAGGGGGATTGGGGGACCCACTGAAGCTTTCTTT.